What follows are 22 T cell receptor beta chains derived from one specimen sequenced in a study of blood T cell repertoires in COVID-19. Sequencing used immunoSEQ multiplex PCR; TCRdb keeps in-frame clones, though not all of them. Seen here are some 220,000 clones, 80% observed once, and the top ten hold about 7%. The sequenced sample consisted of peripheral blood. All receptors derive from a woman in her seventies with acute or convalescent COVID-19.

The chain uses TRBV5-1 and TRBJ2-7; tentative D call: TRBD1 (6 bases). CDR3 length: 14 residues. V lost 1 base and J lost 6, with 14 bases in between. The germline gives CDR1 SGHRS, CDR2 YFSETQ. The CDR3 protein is CASSLIQGMGEQYF. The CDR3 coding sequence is TGCGCCAGCAGCTTGATCCAGGGGATGGGCGAGCAGTACTTC.

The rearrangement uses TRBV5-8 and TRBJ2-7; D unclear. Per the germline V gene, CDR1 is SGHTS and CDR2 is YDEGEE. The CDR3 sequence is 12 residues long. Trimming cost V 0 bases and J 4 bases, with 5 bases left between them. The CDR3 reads CASSLGYYEQYV. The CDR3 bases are TGTGCCAGCAGCTTGGGTTATTACGAGCAGTACGTC.

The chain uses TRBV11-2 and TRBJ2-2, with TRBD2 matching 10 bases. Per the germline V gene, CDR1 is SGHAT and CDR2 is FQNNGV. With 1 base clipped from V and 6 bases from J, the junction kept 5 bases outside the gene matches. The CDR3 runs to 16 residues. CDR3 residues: CASSLGGLAGAGELFF. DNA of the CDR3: TGTGCCAGCAGCTTAGGGGGCCTAGCGGGGGCCGGGGAGCTGTTTTTT.

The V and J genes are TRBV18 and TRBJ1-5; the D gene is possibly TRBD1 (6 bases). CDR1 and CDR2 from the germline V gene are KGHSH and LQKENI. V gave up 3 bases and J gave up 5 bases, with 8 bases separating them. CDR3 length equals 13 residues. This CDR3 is CASSPGQYQPQHF. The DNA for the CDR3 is TGTGCCAGCTCACCCGGACAGTATCAGCCCCAGCATTTT.

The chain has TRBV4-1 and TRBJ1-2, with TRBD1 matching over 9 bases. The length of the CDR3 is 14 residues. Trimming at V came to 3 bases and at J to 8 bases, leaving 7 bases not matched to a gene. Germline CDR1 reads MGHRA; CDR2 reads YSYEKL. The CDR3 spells CASSQPGQGRGYTF. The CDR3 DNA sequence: TGCGCCAGCAGCCAGCCGGGACAGGGTCGAGGCTACACCTTC.

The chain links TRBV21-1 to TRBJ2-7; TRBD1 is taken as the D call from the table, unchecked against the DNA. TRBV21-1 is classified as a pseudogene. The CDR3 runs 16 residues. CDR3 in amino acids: CASSVDRGRSSYEQYV. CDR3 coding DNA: TGTGCCAGCAGCGTCGACAGGGGCCGCAGCTCCTACGAGCAGTACGTC.

The CDR3 bases are TGCGCCAGCAGCCGCCGACAGGGGACCGAGCAGTACTTC. It encodes CASSRRQGTEQYF. The chain joins TRBV4-1 to TRBJ2-7; 8 nucleotides match TRBD1. The CDR3 length is 13 residues. Losses at the gene ends were 4 bases for V and 6 bases for J; bases not matched to a gene: 5. Germline CDR1 MGHRA, CDR2 YSYEKL.

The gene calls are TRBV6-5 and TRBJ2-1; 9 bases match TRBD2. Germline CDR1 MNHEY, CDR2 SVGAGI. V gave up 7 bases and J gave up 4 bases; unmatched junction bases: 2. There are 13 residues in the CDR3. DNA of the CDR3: TGTGCCAGCAAGGCGGGGGGGTACAATGAGCAGTTCTTC. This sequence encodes CASKAGGYNEQFF.

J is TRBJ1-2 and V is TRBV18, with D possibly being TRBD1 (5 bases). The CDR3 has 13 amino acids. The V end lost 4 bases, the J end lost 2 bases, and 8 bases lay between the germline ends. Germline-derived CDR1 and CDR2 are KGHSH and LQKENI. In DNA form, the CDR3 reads TGTGCCAGCTCACGGGCAGGGAACTATGGCTACACCTTC. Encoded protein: CASSRAGNYGYTF.

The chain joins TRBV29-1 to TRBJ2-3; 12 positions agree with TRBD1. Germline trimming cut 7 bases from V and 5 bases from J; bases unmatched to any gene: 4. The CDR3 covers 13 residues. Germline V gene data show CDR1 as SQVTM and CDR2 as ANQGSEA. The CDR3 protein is CSAGQGAGDTQYF. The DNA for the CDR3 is TGCAGCGCGGGACAGGGGGCAGGAGATACGCAGTATTTT.

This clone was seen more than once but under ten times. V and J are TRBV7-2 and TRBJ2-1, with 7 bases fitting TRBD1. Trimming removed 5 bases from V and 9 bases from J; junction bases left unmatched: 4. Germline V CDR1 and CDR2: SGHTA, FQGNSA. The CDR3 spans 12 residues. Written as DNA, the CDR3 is TGTGCCAGCAGCATCAACAGGGGTGAGCAGTTCTTC. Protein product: CASSINRGEQFF.

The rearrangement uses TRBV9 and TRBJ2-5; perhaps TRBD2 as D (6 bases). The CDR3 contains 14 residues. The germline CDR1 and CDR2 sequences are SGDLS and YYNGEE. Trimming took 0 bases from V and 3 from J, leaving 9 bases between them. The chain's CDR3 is CASSVGAGKETQYF. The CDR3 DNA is TGTGCCAGCAGCGTAGGAGCGGGCAAAGAGACCCAGTACTTC.

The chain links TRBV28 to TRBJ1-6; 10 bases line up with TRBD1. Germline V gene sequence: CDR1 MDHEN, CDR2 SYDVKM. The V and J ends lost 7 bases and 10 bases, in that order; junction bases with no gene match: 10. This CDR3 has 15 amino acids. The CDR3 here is CASNSAGTGESPLHF. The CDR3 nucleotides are TGTGCCAGCAATTCTGCCGGGACAGGGGAATCACCCCTCCACTTT.

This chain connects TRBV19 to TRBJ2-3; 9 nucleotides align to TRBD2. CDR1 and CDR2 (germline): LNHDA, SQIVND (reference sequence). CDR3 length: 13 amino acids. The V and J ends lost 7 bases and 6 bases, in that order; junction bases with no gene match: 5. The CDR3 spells CASISGGGDTQYF. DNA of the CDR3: TGTGCCAGTATTAGCGGGGGTGGGGATACGCAGTATTTT.

For the CDR3, the DNA is TGTGCCAGCAGTTACCCGGGACTAGCGGGCTTAACGTTCTTC. Translating gives CASSYPGLAGLTFF. J is TRBJ2-1 and V is TRBV6-2 or TRBV6-3, with TRBD2 matching 12 bases. The CDR3 loop spans 14 amino acids. Losses at the gene ends were 2 bases for V and 15 bases for J; bases not matched to a gene: 8. CDR1 MNHEY and CDR2 SVGEGT come from the germline V gene.

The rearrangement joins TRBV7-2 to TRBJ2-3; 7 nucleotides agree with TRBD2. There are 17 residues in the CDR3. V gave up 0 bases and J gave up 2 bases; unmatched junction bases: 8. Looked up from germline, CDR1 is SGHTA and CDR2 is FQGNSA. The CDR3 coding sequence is TGTGCCAGCAGCTTAGCGTGGCTAGCGGATGACACAGATACGCAGTATTTT. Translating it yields CASSLAWLADDTDTQYF.

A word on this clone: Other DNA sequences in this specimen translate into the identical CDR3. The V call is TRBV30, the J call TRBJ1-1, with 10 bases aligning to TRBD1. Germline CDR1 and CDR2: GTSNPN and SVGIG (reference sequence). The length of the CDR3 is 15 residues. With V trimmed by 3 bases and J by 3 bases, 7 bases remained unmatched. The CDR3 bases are TGTGCCTGGAGCCTATGGACAGGGGGTTACACTGAAGCTTTCTTT. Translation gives CAWSLWTGGYTEAFF.

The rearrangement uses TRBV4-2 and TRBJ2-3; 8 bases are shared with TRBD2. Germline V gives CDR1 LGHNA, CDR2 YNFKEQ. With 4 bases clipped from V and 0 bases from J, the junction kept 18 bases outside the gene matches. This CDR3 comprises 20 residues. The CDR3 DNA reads TGTGCCAGCAGCCCAAAAAGGTTTAGCGGGGAGATACCTAGCACAGATACGCAGTATTTT. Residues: CASSPKRFSGEIPSTDTQYF.

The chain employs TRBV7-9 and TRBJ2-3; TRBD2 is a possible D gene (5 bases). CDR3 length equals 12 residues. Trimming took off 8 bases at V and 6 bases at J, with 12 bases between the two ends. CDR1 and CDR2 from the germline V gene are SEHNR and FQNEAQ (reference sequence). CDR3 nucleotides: TGTGCCAGCGGAGCGGCTAGCGATACGCAGTATTTT. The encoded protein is CASGAASDTQYF.

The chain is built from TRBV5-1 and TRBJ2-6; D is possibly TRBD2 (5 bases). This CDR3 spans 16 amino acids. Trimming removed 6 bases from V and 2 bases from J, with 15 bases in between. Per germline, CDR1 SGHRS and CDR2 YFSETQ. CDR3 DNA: TGCGCCAGCAATAGAGAAGCGGCCGCTGGGGCCAACGTCCTGACTTTC. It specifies CASNREAAAGANVLTF.

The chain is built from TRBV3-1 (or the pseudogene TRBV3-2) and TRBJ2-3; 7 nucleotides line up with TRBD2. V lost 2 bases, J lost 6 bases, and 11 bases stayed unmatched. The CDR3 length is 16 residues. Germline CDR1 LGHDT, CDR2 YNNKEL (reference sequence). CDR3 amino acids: CASSQNLAELGDTQYF. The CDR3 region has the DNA TGTGCCAGCAGCCAAAACCTAGCGGAATTGGGGGATACGCAGTATTTT.

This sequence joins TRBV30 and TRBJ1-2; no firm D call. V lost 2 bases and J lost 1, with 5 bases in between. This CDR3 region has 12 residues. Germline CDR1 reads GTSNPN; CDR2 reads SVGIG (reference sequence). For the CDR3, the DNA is TGTGCCTGGAGTTTAGTTAACTATGGCTACACCTTC. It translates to CAWSLVNYGYTF.